The 28 T cell receptor beta chains presented below share a single source sample, sequenced in a study of T cells expressing NK-cell markers. TCRdb reprocessed the 5' RACE reads, with one entry per CDR3 protein and no DNA. The table for this sample gives about 450,000 distinct CDR3 sequences. Sequencing was carried out using blood T cells: a sorted CD56 or NKG2C T cell subset, CD4+ or CD8+ T cells, or bulk PBMC T cells (not recorded which). These receptor sequences come from a woman aged 18 to 75 in good health.

The CDR3 here is CSARDPRRAVDEQFF. This chain links TRBV20-1 with TRBJ2-1; TCRdb returns TRBD1, unconfirmable since there is no DNA. This CDR3 is built from 15 residues. Germline CDR1 DFQATT, CDR2 SNEGSKA (reference sequence).

The chain has TRBV12-3 or TRBV12-4 and TRBJ2-5; TCRdb's D gene call, TRBD1, goes unchecked for lack of DNA. CDR3 length: 14 residues. This CDR3 is CASSFRQGPETQYF.

V gene TRBV7-9 combines with J gene TRBJ2-1; TCRdb's D call of TRBD1 is untestable without DNA. The germline CDR1 and CDR2 sequences are SEHNR and FQNEAQ (reference sequence). The CDR3 consists of 17 residues. CDR3 in amino acids: CASSLVSRTGEYNEQFF.

The V and J genes are TRBV20-1 and TRBJ1-6; TCRdb's D gene call, TRBD1, goes unchecked for lack of DNA. Germline values: CDR1 DFQATT, CDR2 SNEGSKA (reference sequence). This CDR3 comprises 16 residues. The CDR3 is CSARELRDRVNSPLHF.

V usage is TRBV20-1 and J usage is TRBJ2-7; TCRdb proposes TRBD2, but this gene call is untestable without DNA. This CDR3 has 15 residues. Germline-derived CDR1 and CDR2 are DFQATT and SNEGSKA (reference sequence). The CDR3 loop is CSARRRAGGPYEQYF.

The J gene is TRBJ2-5, the V gene TRBV6-1; there is no DNA to check the TCRdb D call of TRBD2. This CDR3 has 17 amino acids. Germline V CDR1 and CDR2: MNHNS, SASEGT. The CDR3 spells CASTGGERSGGPGSQYF.

The V call is TRBV19, the J call TRBJ2-7; the TRBD1 assignment by TCRdb is unverifiable without DNA. Germline V gene sequence: CDR1 LNHDA, CDR2 SQIVND (reference sequence). The CDR3 runs to 14 residues. CDR3 amino acids: CASSIQSGAYEQYF.

The chain is built from TRBV6-6 and TRBJ2-7; TCRdb's assignment of TRBD1 cannot be checked, as there is no DNA. In germline, CDR1 is MNHNY, CDR2 SVGAGI (reference sequence). The CDR3 spans 13 residues. The CDR3 sequence: CASSYSQGPGGNF.

The chain links TRBV15 to TRBJ2-5. CDR3 length: 17 residues. The germline CDR1 and CDR2 sequences are LNHNV and YYDKDF (reference sequence). The CDR3 sequence: CATRAGESSIGRETQYF.

The V and J genes are TRBV6-2 or TRBV6-3 and TRBJ2-1. This CDR3 has 12 amino acids. Germline V gene sequence: CDR1 MNHEY, CDR2 SVGEGT. The CDR3 loop reads CASSRNYNEQFF.

This chain connects TRBV5-1 to TRBJ1-1; as DNA is missing, the TRBD1 call by TCRdb cannot be tested. The germline gives CDR1 SGHRS, CDR2 YFSETQ. The CDR3 length is 13 residues. The CDR3 region is CASSFTGDTEAFF.

V is TRBV18 and J is TRBJ2-3. Germline V gene data show CDR1 as KGHSH and CDR2 as LQKENI. CDR3 length equals 12 residues. This chain's CDR3 is CASSSETDTQYF.

This rearrangement joins TRBV13 to TRBJ2-1. The CDR3 contains 14 residues. Germline V CDR1 and CDR2: PRHDT, FYEKMQ (reference sequence). CDR3: CASSFGQPHNEQFF.

The chain links TRBV5-5 to TRBJ1-2. The CDR3 totals 14 residues. The germline V gene has CDR1 SGHKS and CDR2 YYEKEE (reference sequence). The CDR3 loop reads CASSLVTDDYGYTF.

This chain joins TRBV30 and TRBJ2-1; the TRBD1 assignment by TCRdb is unverifiable without DNA. From germline, CDR1 is GTSNPN and CDR2 SVGIG (reference sequence). The CDR3 runs 12 residues. CDR3 in amino acids: CAWTRGTNEQFF.

V usage is TRBV6-1 and J usage is TRBJ1-5; no DNA is available, so the TRBD1 call from TCRdb remains unchecked. The germline CDR1 and CDR2 sequences are MNHNS and SASEGT. The CDR3 runs to 14 residues. The CDR3 sequence: CASRPGQGNQPQHF.

The V and J genes are TRBV7-9 and TRBJ2-1; TCRdb returns TRBD2, unconfirmable since there is no DNA. The CDR3 covers 17 residues. Germline-derived CDR1 and CDR2 are SEHNR and FQNEAQ (reference sequence). The CDR3 here is CASSLASGSWAYNEQFF.

The gene calls are TRBV12-3 or TRBV12-4 and TRBJ2-1. CDR3 length: 11 residues. The CDR3 protein is CASSSYNEQFF.

The chain uses TRBV20-1 and TRBJ2-2; TCRdb returns TRBD2, unconfirmable since there is no DNA. The length of the CDR3 is 15 residues. Per germline, CDR1 DFQATT and CDR2 SNEGSKA (reference sequence). The CDR3 spells CSARPSGGGTGELFF.

The rearrangement uses TRBV29-1 and TRBJ1-1; the D gene TCRdb calls, TRBD1, cannot be checked with no DNA. CDR1 SQVTM and CDR2 ANQGSEA come from the germline V gene. This CDR3 contains 14 residues. The CDR3 sequence is CGGLGSYMNTEAFF.

Here the CDR3 reads CASSLLPGTDTQYF. This sequence joins TRBV5-6 and TRBJ2-3; TCRdb returns TRBD1, unconfirmable since there is no DNA. The CDR3 sequence is 14 residues long. Germline CDR1 reads SGHDT; CDR2 reads YYEEEE.

V usage is TRBV18 and J usage is TRBJ2-2. This CDR3 has 15 residues. Germline V lookup: CDR1 KGHSH, CDR2 LQKENI. CDR3 protein: CASSPWRGDTGELFF.

The chain uses TRBV10-1 and TRBJ2-3. This CDR3 has 14 residues. The germline gives CDR1 WNHNN, CDR2 SYGVQD (reference sequence). The CDR3 region is CASSAAQWGDTQYF.

The chain carries TRBV20-1 and TRBJ1-1; TCRdb reports TRBD1, a call that lacks DNA to check it against. Germline values: CDR1 DFQATT, CDR2 SNEGSKA (reference sequence). The CDR3 contains 15 residues. This CDR3 reads CSATPVARLNTEAFF.

The CDR3 loop reads CASSKDDDRGNGCEKLFF. The chain uses TRBV21-1 and TRBJ1-4; there is no DNA to check the TCRdb D call of TRBD1. TRBV21-1 is described as a pseudogene. The CDR3 length is 18 residues.

The V gene is TRBV7-2, the J gene TRBJ2-1; TCRdb names TRBD1, which stays unverified in the absence of DNA. Germline CDR1 reads SGHTA; CDR2 reads FQGNSA. The CDR3 sequence is 14 residues long. CDR3 sequence: CASSFETGYNEQFF.

V and J are TRBV12-3 or TRBV12-4 and TRBJ2-3; without DNA, the TCRdb call of TRBD2 cannot be checked. The CDR3 runs to 16 residues. CDR3 amino acids: CASSLGLADLTDTQYF.

This chain uses TRBV28 with TRBJ1-2. CDR1 and CDR2 from the germline V gene are MDHEN and SYDVKM. This CDR3 is built from 12 residues. CDR3 protein: CASSSNKYGYTF.